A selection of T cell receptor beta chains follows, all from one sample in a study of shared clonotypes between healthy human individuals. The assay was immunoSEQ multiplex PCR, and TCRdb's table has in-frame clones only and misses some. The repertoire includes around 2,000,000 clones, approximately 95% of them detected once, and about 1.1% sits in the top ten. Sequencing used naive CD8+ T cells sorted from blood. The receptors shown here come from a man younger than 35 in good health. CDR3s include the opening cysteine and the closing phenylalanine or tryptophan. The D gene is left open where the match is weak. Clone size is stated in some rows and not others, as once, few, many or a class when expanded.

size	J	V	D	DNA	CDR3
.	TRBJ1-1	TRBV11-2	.	TGTGCCAGCAGCTTGACGGGCACTAACACTGAAGCTTTCTTT	CASSLTGTNTEAFF
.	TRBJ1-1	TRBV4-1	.	TGCGCCAGCAGCCTCAAGACGGTGAACACTGAAGCTTTCTTT	CASSLKTVNTEAFF
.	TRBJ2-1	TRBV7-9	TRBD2	TGTGCCAGCAGCTCTAGCGGGAGGGGGGCTTACAATGAGCAGTTCTTC	CASSSSGRGAYNEQFF
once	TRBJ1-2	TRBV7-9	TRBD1	TGTGCCAGCAGCTCAGCCGGGACAGGGCTCTTCGGTGGCTACACCTTC	CASSSAGTGLFGGYTF
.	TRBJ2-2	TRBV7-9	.	TGTGCCAGCAGCTCTGTACTCGGGACAGAGCTGTTTTTT	CASSSVLGTELFF
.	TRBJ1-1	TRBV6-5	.	TGTGCCAGCAGTTACTCCCAGGGATTGAACACTGAAGCTTTCTTT	CASSYSQGLNTEAFF
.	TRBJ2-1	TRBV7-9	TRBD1	TGTGCCAGCAGCCAAGGACAGGGGGTTAACGAGCAGTTCTTC	CASSQGQGVNEQFF
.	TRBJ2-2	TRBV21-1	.	TGTGCCAGCAGCAAAAGGACTAGCGGGAAGATCGGGGAGCTGTTTTTT	CASSKRTSGKIGELFF
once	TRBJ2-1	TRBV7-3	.	TGTGCCAGCAGCTTAGAGGGCTACAACAGTGAGCAGTTCTTC	CASSLEGYNSEQFF
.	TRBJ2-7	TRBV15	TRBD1	TGTGCCACCAGCCGGACAGGGTACGAGCAGTACTTC	CATSRTGYEQYF
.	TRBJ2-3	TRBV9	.	TGTGCCAGCAGAACAGGAGGGGCTAGTTCAGATACGCAGTATTTT	CASRTGGASSDTQYF
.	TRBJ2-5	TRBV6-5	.	TGTGCCAGCAGCCTAGCCGGTGGTCGGACCCAGTACTTC	CASSLAGGRTQYF
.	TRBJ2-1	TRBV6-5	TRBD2	TGTGCCAGCAGTTGGTGGAGCGGGAGAGGAGGTGAGCAGTTCTTC	CASSWWSGRGGEQFF
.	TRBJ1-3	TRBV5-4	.	TGTGCCAGCAGCTTGGGGGCGCCGGGGAGAGGAAACACCATATATTTT	CASSLGAPGRGNTIYF
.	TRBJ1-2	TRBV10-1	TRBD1	TGCGCCAGCAGTGACCCTTTATATACGGACAGGGCCTATGGCTACACCTTC	CASSDPLYTDRAYGYTF
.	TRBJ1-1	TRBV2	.	TGTGCCAGCCGCAGTGGGGAAGGGTATACTGAAGCTTTCTTT	CASRSGEGYTEAFF
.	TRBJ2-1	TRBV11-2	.	TGTGCCAGCAGCCGAACTATAACTATGAAGAACAATGAGCAGTTCTTC	CASSRTITMKNNEQFF
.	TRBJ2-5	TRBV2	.	TGTGCCAGCAGCCCGCCCTCACCTTGGACAGTAGTAGGGGAGACCCAGTACTTC	CASSPPSPWTVVGETQYF
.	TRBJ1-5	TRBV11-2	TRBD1	TGTGCCAGCAGTCGGGACAGGACCTTCGGTCAGCCCCAGCATTTT	CASSRDRTFGQPQHF
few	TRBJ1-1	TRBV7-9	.	TGTGCCAGCAGCTTATCCGGGACAGAAGCTTTCTTT	CASSLSGTEAFF
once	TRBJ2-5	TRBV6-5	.	TGTGCCAGCAGCCCACGAGGGGGACCGGGGGAGACCCAGTACTTC	CASSPRGGPGETQYF
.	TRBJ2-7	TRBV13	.	TGTGCCAGCAGCTCAGAGGGGTACGAGCAGTACTTC	CASSSEGYEQYF
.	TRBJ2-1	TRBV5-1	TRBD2	TGCGCCAGCAGCTCCGGACTAGGTTCGAGGAATGAGCAGTTCTTC	CASSSGLGSRNEQFF
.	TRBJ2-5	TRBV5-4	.	TGTGCCAGCAGGGACGGGACGGAGGCGGAGACCCAGTACTTC	CASRDGTEAETQYF
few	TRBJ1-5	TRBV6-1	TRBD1	TGTGCCAGCAGGGAAGACAGGGGGAGCAATCAGCCCCAGCATTTT	CASREDRGSNQPQHF
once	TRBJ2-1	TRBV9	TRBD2	TGTGCCAGCAGCGCCGGGACTAGCAAGTTCTTC	CASSAGTSKFF
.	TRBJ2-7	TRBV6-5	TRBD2	TGTGCCAGCAGTTACGAGCGGGACCGCGAGCAGTACTTC	CASSYERDREQYF
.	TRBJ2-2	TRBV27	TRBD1	TGTGCCAGCAGTTGGACAGGGGCCACCGGGGAGCTGTTTTTT	CASSWTGATGELFF
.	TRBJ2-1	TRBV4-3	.	TGCGCCAGCAGCCAAGACAGTCATGAGCAGTTCTTC	CASSQDSHEQFF
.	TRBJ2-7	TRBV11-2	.	TGTGCCAGCCCAGGACTCCGCGACGAGCAGTACTTC	CASPGLRDEQYF
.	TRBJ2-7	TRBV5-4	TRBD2	TGTGCCAGCAGCTCAATCGTAGCGGGAGGGAGCTCCTACGAGCAGTACTTC	CASSSIVAGGSSYEQYF
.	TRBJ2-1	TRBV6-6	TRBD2	TGTGCCAGCACCGGACTAGAGCTTCACAATGAGCAGTTCTTC	CASTGLELHNEQFF
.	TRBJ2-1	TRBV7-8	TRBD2	TGTGCCAGCAGCTGGACTAGCGGCCGAGATGAGCAGTTCTTC	CASSWTSGRDEQFF
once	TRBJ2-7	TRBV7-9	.	TGTGCCAGCAGCTTAGCGGGTAGCAACGAGCAGTACTTC	CASSLAGSNEQYF
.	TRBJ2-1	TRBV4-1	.	TGCGCCAGCAGCCAAGATTGGGCGCTAGAGCAGTTCTTC	CASSQDWALEQFF
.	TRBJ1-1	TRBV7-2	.	TGTGCCAGCAGCTTAGAAGTTGGCAGGACTAACACTGAAGCTTTCTTT	CASSLEVGRTNTEAFF
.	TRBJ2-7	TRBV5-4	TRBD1	TGTGCCAGCAGCTTCATACCGGGACAGCAATCCTACGAGCAGTACTTC	CASSFIPGQQSYEQYF
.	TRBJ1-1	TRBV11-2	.	TGTGCCAGCAGCCTCCTTAGTGAGGGATTCCCTGAAGCTTTCTTT	CASSLLSEGFPEAFF
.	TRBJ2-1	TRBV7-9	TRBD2	TGTGCCAGCACCTCACCAGCGGGAGGTGCCTACAATGAGCAGTTCTTC	CASTSPAGGAYNEQFF
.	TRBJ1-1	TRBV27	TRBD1	TGTGCCAGCAGTTCCCAGACAGGGGGCTCGACTGAAGCTTTCTTT	CASSSQTGGSTEAFF
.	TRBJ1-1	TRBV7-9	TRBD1	TGTCAGGGGGACGGTGATGAAGCTTTCTTT	CQGDGDEAFF